This T cell receptor (beta chain) was identified in a study of T cells in Graves' hyperthyroidism and ophthalmopathy. Study background: Peripheral blood sampling occurred at initial diagnosis, before any treatment.

A lack of ophthalmopathy progression within 18 months defined stable Graves' hyperthyroidism. Exclusion of patients followed from uncontrolled infection, other autoimmune disease, pregnancy or lactation. RNA transcripts were the template for amplifying TCR beta CDR3 regions. A first-round RT-PCR of the TCR CDR3 used the HTBI primer set. One entry per CDR3 protein results from TCRdb running MiXCR on the multiplex PCR reads. Among hundreds of thousands of distinct CDR3 sequences listed, 30% to 40% were seen once. This CDR3 comprises 19 residues. V was pared by 6 bases and J by 0 bases, with 14 bases of the junction left unmatched.

The sequencing input was blood. The source of this sequence is a woman aged 35 to 49 with Graves' hyperthyroidism. The gene calls are TRBV12-3 or TRBV12-4 and TRBJ1-4; 9 bases fit TRBD1. The CDR3 sequence: CASRAGPGQGHATNEKLFF. CDR3 nucleotides: TGTGCCAGCAGGGCCGGCCCGGGACAGGGACACGCAACTAATGAAAAACTGTTTTTT.